The rows below give T cell receptor beta chains drawn from one sample of a study of T cells in Graves' hyperthyroidism and ophthalmopathy. TCRdb used MiXCR to reprocess the multiplex PCR reads, holding one entry per CDR3 protein. This sample has about 380,000 distinct CDR3 sequences; about 15% occur once, and the top ten carry approximately 11%. Sequenced material: blood. The receptors were gathered from a woman aged 60 to 75 with Graves' hyperthyroidism. The CDR3 runs from the conserved cysteine through the conserved F or W.

cdr3_aa	j_call	v_call	cdr3_length
CSARGRSTDTQYF	TRBJ2-3	TRBV20-1	13
CSASRDGMSSYEQYF	TRBJ2-7	TRBV20-1	15
CASSPRTGGTGELFF	TRBJ2-2	TRBV3-1	15
CAISESTGGYRNQPQHF	TRBJ1-5	TRBV10-3	17
CASSLVGFGRDGNEQFF	TRBJ2-1	TRBV7-9	17
CSARVWRGGSTDTQYF	TRBJ2-3	TRBV20-1	16
CSARDQGTPNTGELFF	TRBJ2-2	TRBV20-1	16
CAWSVTLAGRGGELFF	TRBJ2-2	TRBV30	16
CASSLGREGTEAFF	TRBJ1-1	TRBV27	14
CASSHSGLAGFTGELFF	TRBJ2-2	TRBV3-1	17
CASSFLGSWGMNTEAFF	TRBJ1-1	TRBV5-1	17
CSVLGASGWVNTEAFF	TRBJ1-1	TRBV29-1	16
CASRSGSSYNSPLHF	TRBJ1-6	TRBV2	15
CASRAGGGNEQFF	TRBJ2-1	TRBV12-3/TRBV12-4	13
CAWGARRHYNEQFF	TRBJ2-1	TRBV30	14
CASSRWDRPYEQYF	TRBJ2-7	TRBV5-1	14
CASRTGEWEKLFF	TRBJ1-4	TRBV2	13
CASSPRSGSFGGYTF	TRBJ1-2	TRBV18	15
CAINGGGPYEQYF	TRBJ2-7	TRBV10-3	13
CATSSIPQGLGATEAFF	TRBJ1-1	TRBV15	17
CASSQDSDRGRRQYF	TRBJ2-7	TRBV3-1	15
CAIDRATRHRSYEQYF	TRBJ2-7	TRBV19	16
CASGFTPRGISYGYTF	TRBJ1-2	TRBV12-5	16
CASSFLKGAPGANVLTF	TRBJ2-6	TRBV11-2	17
CASSMTGSRGEQYF	TRBJ2-7	TRBV7-6	14
CASSESDRATQPQHF	TRBJ1-5	TRBV6-1	15
CASRGDNQPQHF	TRBJ1-5	TRBV6-1	12
CASSIGWGYNQPQHF	TRBJ1-5	TRBV19	15
CASRDRGAGELFF	TRBJ2-2	TRBV2	13
CASSKTGANSPLHF	TRBJ1-6	TRBV6-1	14
CASGLTGNTEAFF	TRBJ1-1	TRBV3-1	13
CASSLALSSSSTDTQYF	TRBJ2-3	TRBV7-8	17
CASKTGIPISNQPQHF	TRBJ1-5	TRBV28	16
CASSLVGLAGMGTDTQYF	TRBJ2-3	TRBV5-1	18
CSAQRTSGSSYEQYF	TRBJ2-7	TRBV20-1	15
CARLAGGNTQYF	TRBJ2-3	TRBV6-1	12
CASSPPSRVNEQFF	TRBJ2-1	TRBV7-2	14
CACRGYNEQFF	TRBJ2-1	TRBV30	11
CASSLKIEGEAFF	TRBJ1-1	TRBV7-6	13
CASSWFRGGMVETQYF	TRBJ2-5	TRBV11-2	16
CASSLEGGQPQHF	TRBJ1-5	TRBV11-2	13
CSARGFPNTDTQYF	TRBJ2-3	TRBV20-1	14
CSARETSYAPDTQYF	TRBJ2-3	TRBV20-1	15
CASRLNNEQFF	TRBJ2-1	TRBV11-2	11
CASSLGSGGTGELFF	TRBJ2-2	TRBV7-9	15
CATSRSTGNYEQYF	TRBJ2-7	TRBV15	14